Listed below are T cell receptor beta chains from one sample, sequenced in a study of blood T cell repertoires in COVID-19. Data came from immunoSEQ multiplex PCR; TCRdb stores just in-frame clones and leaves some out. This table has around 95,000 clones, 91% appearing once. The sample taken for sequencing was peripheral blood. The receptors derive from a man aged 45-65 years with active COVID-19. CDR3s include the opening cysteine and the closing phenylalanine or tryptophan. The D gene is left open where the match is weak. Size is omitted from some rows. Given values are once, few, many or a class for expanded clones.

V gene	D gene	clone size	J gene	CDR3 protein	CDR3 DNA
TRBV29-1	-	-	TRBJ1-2	CSVEGHTNYGYTF	TGCAGCGTTGAGGGGCACACTAACTATGGCTACACCTTC
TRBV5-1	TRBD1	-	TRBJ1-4	CASSLFGTGATNEKLFF	TGCGCCAGCAGCTTGTTTGGAACAGGGGCAACTAATGAAAAACTGTTTTTT
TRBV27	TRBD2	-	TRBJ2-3	CASPSLSGSSADTQYF	TGTGCCAGCCCTTCTCTTAGCGGGAGTTCGGCAGATACGCAGTATTTT
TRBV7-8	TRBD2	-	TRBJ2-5	CASRLGGGGAQYF	TGTGCCAGCAGACTTGGGGGGGGAGGTGCCCAGTACTTC
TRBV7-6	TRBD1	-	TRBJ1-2	CASSPTGTADYGYTF	TGTGCCAGCAGCCCAACCGGGACAGCGGACTATGGCTACACCTTC
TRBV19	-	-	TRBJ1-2	CASSIGGDYGYTF	TGTGCCAGTAGTATCGGAGGTGACTATGGCTACACCTTC
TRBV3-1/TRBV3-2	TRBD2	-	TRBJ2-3	CASSQGTSGTGLGTDTQYF	TGTGCCAGCAGCCAAGGGACTAGCGGGACCGGCCTGGGCACAGATACGCAGTATTTT
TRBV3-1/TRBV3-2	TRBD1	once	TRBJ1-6	CASSQDPDRVPSPLHF	TGTGCCAGCAGCCAAGACCCCGACAGGGTACCTTCACCCCTCCACTTT
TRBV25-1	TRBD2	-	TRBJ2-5	CASSGAGTTQETQYF	TGTGCCAGCAGTGGAGCCGGGACTACGCAAGAGACCCAGTACTTC
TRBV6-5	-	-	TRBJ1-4	CASSRADSGALGLFF	TGTGCCAGCAGTAGAGCGGACAGTGGGGCTCTTGGACTGTTTTTT
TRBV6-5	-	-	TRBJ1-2	CASSDHGGFGGYTF	TGTGCCAGCAGCGACCACGGAGGGTTTGGCGGCTACACCTTC
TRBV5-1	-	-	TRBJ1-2	CASSLDSSYGYTF	TGCGCCAGCAGCCTGGACAGTTCCTATGGCTACACCTTC
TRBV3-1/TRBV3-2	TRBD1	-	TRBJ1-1	CASSRTGMVNTEAFF	TGTGCCAGCAGCCGGACAGGGATGGTGAACACTGAAGCTTTCTTT
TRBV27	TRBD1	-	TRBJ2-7	CASSRDSRFYEQYF	TGTGCCAGCAGTCGGGACAGCAGGTTCTACGAGCAGTACTTC
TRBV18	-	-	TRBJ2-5	CASSSKTAQETQYF	TGTGCCAGCTCATCCAAGACAGCCCAAGAGACCCAGTACTTC
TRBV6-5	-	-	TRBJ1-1	CASGTLGTEAFF	TGTGCCAGTGGGACTTTAGGGACTGAAGCTTTCTTT
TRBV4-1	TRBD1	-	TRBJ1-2	CASRRTVTGNYGYTF	TGCGCCAGCAGGAGGACCGTGACAGGGAACTATGGCTACACCTTC
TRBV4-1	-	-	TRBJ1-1	CASSQGGGLNTEAFF	TGCGCCAGCAGCCAAGGGGGGGGTTTGAACACTGAAGCTTTCTTT
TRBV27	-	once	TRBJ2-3	CASSLGPPATQYF	TGTGCCAGCAGCTTAGGGCCCCCAGCTACGCAGTATTTT
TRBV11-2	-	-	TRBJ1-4	CASSALGRDEKLFF	TGTGCCAGCTCCGCCTTGGGCAGGGATGAAAAACTGTTTTTT
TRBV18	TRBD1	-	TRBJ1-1	CASSPPSAGGRNTEAFF	TGTGCCAGCTCACCACCGTCGGCAGGGGGGAGGAACACTGAAGCTTTCTTT
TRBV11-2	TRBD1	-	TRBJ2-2	CASSLDQGVGELFF	TGTGCCAGCAGCTTAGACCAGGGGGTGGGGGAGCTGTTTTTT
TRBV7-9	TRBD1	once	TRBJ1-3	CASSSTDRESGNTIYF	TGTGCCAGCAGCTCAACGGACAGGGAGAGCGGAAACACCATATATTTT
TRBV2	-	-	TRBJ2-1	CASIQEGGPYNEQFF	TGTGCCAGCATCCAGGAGGGGGGGCCATACAATGAGCAGTTCTTC
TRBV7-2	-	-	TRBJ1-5	CASSPLGQPQHF	TGTGCCAGCAGCCCCCTCGGTCAGCCCCAGCATTTT
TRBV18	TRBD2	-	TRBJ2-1	CASSRTSGDLANEQFF	TGTGCCAGCTCACGGACTAGCGGAGATCTGGCCAATGAGCAGTTCTTC
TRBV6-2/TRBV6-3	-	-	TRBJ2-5	CASSRQETQYF	TGTGCCAGCAGTCGCCAAGAGACCCAGTACTTC
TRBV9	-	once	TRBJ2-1	CASSPYSDSSYNEQFF	TGTGCCAGCAGCCCGTATAGCGATAGCTCCTACAATGAGCAGTTCTTC
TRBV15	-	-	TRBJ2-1	CATSRAFGGQYNEQFF	TGTGCCACCAGCAGAGCTTTTGGAGGGCAATACAATGAGCAGTTCTTC
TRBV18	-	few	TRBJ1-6	CASSPLDTNSPLHF	TGTGCCAGCTCACCCTTGGACACAAATTCACCCCTCCACTTT
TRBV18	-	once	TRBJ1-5	CASSPTGHPNQPQHF	TGTGCCAGCTCACCAACGGGACACCCCAATCAGCCCCAGCATTTT
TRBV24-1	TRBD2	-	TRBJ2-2	CATERESTGELFF	TGTGCCACCGAGCGGGAGAGCACCGGGGAGCTGTTTTTT
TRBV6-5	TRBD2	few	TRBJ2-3	CASYSGLVMYF	TGTGCCAGTTACTCGGGACTAGTCATGTATTTT
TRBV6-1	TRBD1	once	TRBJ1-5	CASSEEGTGQFIIGNQPQHF	TGTGCCAGCAGTGAAGAAGGGACAGGGCAATTTATTATTGGCAATCAGCCCCAGCATTTT
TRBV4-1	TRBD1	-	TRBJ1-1	CASSQDRHRGKETEAFF	TGCGCCAGCAGCCAAGATAGGCACAGGGGGAAAGAAACTGAAGCTTTCTTT
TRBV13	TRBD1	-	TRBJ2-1	CASSFPYDDREPYNEQFF	TGTGCCAGCAGCTTCCCTTACGACGACAGGGAGCCCTACAATGAGCAGTTCTTC
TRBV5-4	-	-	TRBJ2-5	CASSSQRPGDETQYF	TGTGCCAGCAGCTCCCAGCGGCCAGGGGATGAGACCCAGTACTTC
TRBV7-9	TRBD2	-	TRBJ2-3	CASSPPSGRAGSQYF	TGTGCCAGCAGCCCTCCTAGCGGGCGGGCTGGGTCGCAGTATTTT
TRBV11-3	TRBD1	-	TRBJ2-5	CASSLQRGQPARKTQYF	TGTGCCAGCAGCCTTCAGAGGGGACAGCCTGCGAGGAAGACCCAGTACTTC
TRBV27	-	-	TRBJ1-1	CASSTPTRGTEAFF	TGTGCCAGCAGTACACCCACCCGGGGGACTGAAGCTTTCTTT
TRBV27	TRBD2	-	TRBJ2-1	CASSPLGLAGRSEQFF	TGTGCCAGCAGTCCCCTGGGACTAGCGGGGAGGAGTGAGCAGTTCTTC